These 17 T cell receptor beta chains originate from one sample sequenced in a study of cytomegalovirus exposure and HLA in healthy donors. The study ran its PCR with 60 Vbeta and 13 Jbeta primers. Data came from immunoSEQ multiplex PCR; TCRdb stores just in-frame clones and leaves some out. The table shows roughly 200,000 clones, with 70% to 85% occurring only once. Source material: PBMCs. These receptors were obtained from a middle-aged woman in good health and CMV-seronegative.

The chain combines TRBV5-4 with TRBJ1-4; no clear D. Germline values: CDR1 SGHNT, CDR2 YYREEE (reference sequence). This CDR3 comprises 14 residues. V lost 3 bases and J 0 bases, leaving 6 bases between the germline ends. The CDR3, as DNA: TGTGCCAGCAGCTCCGGGACAACTAATGAAAAACTGTTTTTT. Its translation: CASSSGTTNEKLFF.

This chain links TRBV7-9 with TRBJ1-6, with D unresolved. V dropped 0 bases and J dropped 0 bases, with 6 bases sitting between them. The CDR3 loop spans 16 amino acids. Per germline, CDR1 SEHNR and CDR2 FQNEAQ (reference sequence). CDR3: CASSLASSSYNSPLHF. As DNA, the CDR3 is TGTGCCAGCAGCTTAGCGTCGAGCTCCTATAATTCACCCCTCCACTTT.

J is TRBJ2-5 and V is TRBV5-6; a weak D match, TRBD1 (9 bases). CDR1 is SGHDT, CDR2 YYEEEE, per germline. Trimming shortened V by 6 bases and J by 4 bases, and 19 bases separated the two germline ends. CDR3 length: 15 amino acids. CDR3: CASTAGGQGPETQYF. The CDR3 bases are TGTGCCAGCACCGCGGGAGGACAGGGGCCAGAGACCCAGTACTTC.

The count of this clone is one. The chain employs TRBV6-1 and TRBJ1-2; D remains ambiguous. The CDR3 totals 13 residues. CDR1 is MNHNS and CDR2 is SASEGT in the germline V gene. The V gene lost 6 bases and the J gene lost 2 bases, with 10 bases spanning the gap. For the CDR3, the DNA is TGTGCCAGCAGCCCCCCCCGGAACTATGGCTACACCTTC. Amino acid sequence: CASSPPRNYGYTF.

The chain has TRBV25-1 and TRBJ1-6, with TRBD1 matching 8 bases. Trimming cost V 4 bases and J 5 bases; bases outside gene matches: 4. Germline CDR1 MGHDK, CDR2 SYGVNS. The CDR3 sequence is 15 residues long. In DNA, the CDR3 is TGTGCCAGCAGTGGGGCAGGGGGCAATAATTCACCCCTCCACTTT. It specifies CASSGAGGNNSPLHF. The full variable domain, completed using reference TRBV25-1 and TRBJ1-6, is EADIYQTPRYLVIGTGKKITLECSQTMGHDKMYWYQQDPGMELHLIHYSYGVNSTEKGDLSSESTVSRIRTEHFPLTLESARPSHTSQYLCASSGAGGNNSPLHFGNGTRLTVT.

The rearrangement links TRBV6-5 to TRBJ1-2, with 8 bases lining up with TRBD1. The CDR3 spans 14 residues. V was clipped by 0 bases and J by 7 bases; unmatched bases: 4. Germline V gives CDR1 MNHEY, CDR2 SVGAGI. The CDR3 DNA reads TGTGCCAGCAGTTACTCGGGACAGGTTCGTGGCTACACCTTC. It is translated as CASSYSGQVRGYTF.

V usage is TRBV28 and J usage is TRBJ2-7, with D hard to call. CDR3 length equals 11 residues. Trimming took 5 bases from V and 4 from J, leaving 6 bases between them. CDR1 is MDHEN, CDR2 SYDVKM, per germline. CDR3 DNA: TGTGCCAGCAGTGTCCCTTACGAGCAGTACTTC. This codes for CASSVPYEQYF.

The chain employs TRBV6-6 and TRBJ2-3; 9 nucleotides line up with TRBD2. This CDR3 comprises 14 residues. With V trimmed by 4 bases and J by 6 bases, 5 bases remained unmatched. Germline CDR1 MNHNY, CDR2 SVGAGI (reference sequence). The CDR3, as DNA: TGTGCCAGCAGTTCCAGCGGGGGGTTGGATACGCAGTATTTT. This sequence encodes CASSSSGGLDTQYF.

The rearrangement joins TRBV19 to TRBJ1-2, with 9 bases identical to TRBD1. The germline V gene has CDR1 LNHDA and CDR2 SQIVND (reference sequence). V shed 5 bases, J shed 5 bases, and the junction held 3 bases outside the gene matches. The CDR3 is 13 residues long. The CDR3 DNA reads TGTGCCAGTAGTGGGGGACAGGGATATGGCTACACCTTC. It yields the protein CASSGGQGYGYTF.

This chain joins TRBV19 and TRBJ1-1; D is unresolved. CDR1 is LNHDA and CDR2 is SQIVND in the germline V gene (reference sequence). V gave up 6 bases and J gave up 1 base, with 12 bases separating them. The CDR3 covers 14 residues. The CDR3 region is CASRSRASNTEAFF. CDR3 coding DNA: TGTGCCAGTAGGTCGAGAGCTTCGAACACTGAAGCTTTCTTT.

The CDR3 here is CASSPTWGDEKLFF. As DNA, the CDR3 is TGTGCCAGCAGCCCAACCTGGGGAGACGAAAAACTGTTTTTT. The chain carries TRBV7-9 and TRBJ1-4, with unresolved D. Per the germline V gene, CDR1 is SEHNR and CDR2 is FQNEAQ (reference sequence). The CDR3 loop spans 14 amino acids. Trimming pared 5 bases from V and 8 bases from J, leaving 15 bases between.

V usage is TRBV5-6 and J usage is TRBJ2-7, with 9 positions matching TRBD1. The CDR3 is 14 residues long. Per the germline V gene, CDR1 is SGHDT and CDR2 is YYEEEE. The J segment lost 4 bases and the V segment lost 3 bases, leaving 5 bases of the junction unmatched. The CDR3 nucleotides read TGTGCCAGCAGCTATCTACAGGGGGCTTACGAGCAGTACTTC. Its translation: CASSYLQGAYEQYF.

This clone was seen more than once but under ten times. The CDR3 region is CASSYGQGGQPQHF. CDR3 sequence (DNA): TGTGCCAGCAGCTACGGACAGGGAGGTCAGCCCCAGCATTTT. The rearrangement links TRBV5-6 to TRBJ1-5, with 8 bases lining up with TRBD1. Germline lookup yields CDR1 SGHDT and CDR2 YYEEEE. This CDR3 is 14 amino acids long. The trim removed 3 bases at V and 6 bases at J, leaving 5 bases unmatched.

V usage is TRBV7-8 and J usage is TRBJ1-1; TRBD1 might be the D (6 bases). Germline CDR1 is SGHVS and CDR2 is FQNEAQ. The CDR3 contains 13 residues. V gave up 5 bases and J gave up 3 bases, with 10 bases separating them. CDR3 nucleotide sequence: TGTGCCAGCAGCCGAAACAGGGACACTGAAGCTTTCTTT. Its translation is CASSRNRDTEAFF. Using reference TRBV7-8 and TRBJ1-1 for the parts outside the CDR3, the full variable domain is GAGVSQSPRYKVAKRGQDVALRCDPISGHVSLFWYQQALGQGPEFLTYFQNEAQLDKSGLPSDRFFAERPEGSVSTLKIQRTQQEDSAVYLCASSRNRDTEAFFGQGTRLTVV.

Regarding this clone: At one boundary the junction diverges from the germline segment, which might be a read error. The chain recombines TRBV6-5 with TRBJ1-1, with D possibly matching TRBD1 (6 bases). This CDR3 contains 13 residues. Per germline, CDR1 MNHEY and CDR2 SVGAGI. This CDR3 reads CASSFQGNSEAFF. The DNA of the CDR3 is TGTGCCAGCAGTTTCCAGGGGAACAGTGAAGCTTTCTTT.

A few counts support this clone. This chain links TRBV18 with TRBJ1-2, with 8 bases identical to TRBD1. Trimming removed 3 bases from V and 1 base from J; junction bases left unmatched: 10. CDR1 and CDR2 from the germline V gene are KGHSH and LQKENI. The CDR3 length is 17 residues. The CDR3 sequence is CASSPLGQEGGNYGYTF. The CDR3 coding sequence is TGTGCCAGCTCACCTCTGGGACAGGAGGGAGGTAACTATGGCTACACCTTC.

This clone occurred once. The CDR3 protein is CASSPTSGGKEEQYF. The CDR3 DNA follows: TGTGCCAGCAGCCCTACTAGCGGGGGGAAGGAAGAGCAGTACTTC. The rearrangement links TRBV2 to TRBJ2-5; 12 bases match TRBD2. The CDR3 is made up of 15 amino acids. The ends lost 6 bases at V and 11 bases at J; junction bases unmatched: 13. The germline CDR1 and CDR2 sequences are SNHLY and FYNNEI.